The present entry profiles one T cell receptor (beta chain) with its context. The antigen is unknown. Germline CDR1 SGHRS, CDR2 YFSETQ. Trimming cost V 4 bases and J 5 bases; bases outside gene matches: 6. This CDR3 region has 14 residues. Generated by immunoSEQ multiplex PCR, the TCRdb table keeps only in-frame clones and is missing some. The repertoire holds 650,000 to 750,000 clones, roughly 78% seen once, with 1.8% in the top ten. This sample stems from a study of shared clonotypes between healthy human individuals. Study findings and constraints: The represented genetic and exposure-history diversity was limited by the small number of donors.

The specimen was memory CD4+ T cells sorted from blood. Specified subset: CD45RA-negative fraction. This receptor was taken from a woman in her twenties or thirties in good health. J is TRBJ2-1 and V is TRBV5-1; 7 nucleotides line up with TRBD1. CDR3 loop: CASSPQTGNNEQFF. DNA of the CDR3: TGCGCCAGCAGCCCTCAGACAGGGAACAATGAGCAGTTCTTC. Complete variable domain (other parts from reference TRBV5-1 and TRBJ2-1): KAGVTQTPRYLIKTRGQQVTLSCSPISGHRSVSWYQQTPGQGLQFLFEYFSETQRNKGNFPGRFSGRQFSNSRSEMNVSTLELGDSALYLCASSPQTGNNEQFFGPGTRLTVL.